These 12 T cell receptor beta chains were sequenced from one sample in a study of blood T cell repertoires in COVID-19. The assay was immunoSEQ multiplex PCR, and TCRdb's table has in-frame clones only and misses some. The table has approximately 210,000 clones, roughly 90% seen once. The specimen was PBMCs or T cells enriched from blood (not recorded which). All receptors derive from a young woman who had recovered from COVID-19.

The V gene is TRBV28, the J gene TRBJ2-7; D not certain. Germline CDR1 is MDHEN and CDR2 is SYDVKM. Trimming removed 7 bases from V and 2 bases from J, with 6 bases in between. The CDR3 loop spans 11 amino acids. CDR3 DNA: TGTGCCAGCAATAAGCCCTACGAGCAGTACTTC. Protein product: CASNKPYEQYF.

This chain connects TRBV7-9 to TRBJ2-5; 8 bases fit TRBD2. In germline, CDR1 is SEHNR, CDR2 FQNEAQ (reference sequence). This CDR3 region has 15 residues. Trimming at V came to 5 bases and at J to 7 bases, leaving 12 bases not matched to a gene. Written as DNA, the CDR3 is TGTGCCAGCAGCGGTGTAGCGGGGTCGGGTTTGACCCAGTACTTC. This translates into CASSGVAGSGLTQYF.

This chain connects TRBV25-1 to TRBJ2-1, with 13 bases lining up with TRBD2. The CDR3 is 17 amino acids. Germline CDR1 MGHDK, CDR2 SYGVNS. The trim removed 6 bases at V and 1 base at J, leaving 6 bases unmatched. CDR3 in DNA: TGTGCCAGCAGGGGACTAGCGGGGACCCTATCCTACAATGAGCAGTTCTTC. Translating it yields CASRGLAGTLSYNEQFF.

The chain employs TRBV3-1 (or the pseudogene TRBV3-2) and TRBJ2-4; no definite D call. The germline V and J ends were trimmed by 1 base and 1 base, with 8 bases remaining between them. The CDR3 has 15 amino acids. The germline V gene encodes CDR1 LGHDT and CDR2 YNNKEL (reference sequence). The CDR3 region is CASSQAGSAKNIQYF. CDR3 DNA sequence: TGTGCCAGCAGCCAAGCAGGTTCGGCCAAAAACATTCAGTACTTC.

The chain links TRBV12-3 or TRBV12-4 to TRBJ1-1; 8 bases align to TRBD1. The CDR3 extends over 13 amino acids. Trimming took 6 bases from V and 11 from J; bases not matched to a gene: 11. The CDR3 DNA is TGTGCCAGCAGCGTCGACAGGGGAATGGTCGCTTTCTTT. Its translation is CASSVDRGMVAFF.

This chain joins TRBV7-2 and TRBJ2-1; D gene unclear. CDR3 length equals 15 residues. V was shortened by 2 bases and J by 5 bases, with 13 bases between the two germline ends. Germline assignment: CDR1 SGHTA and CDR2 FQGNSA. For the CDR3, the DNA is TGTGCCAGCAGCTTACATAGAGCGCGAGACAATGAGCAGTTCTTC. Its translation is CASSLHRARDNEQFF.

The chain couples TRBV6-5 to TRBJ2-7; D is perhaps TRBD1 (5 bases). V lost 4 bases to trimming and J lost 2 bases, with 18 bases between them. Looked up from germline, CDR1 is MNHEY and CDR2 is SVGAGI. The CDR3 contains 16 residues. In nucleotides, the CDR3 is TGTGCCAGCAGTTCCTTTAGACAGCGATTCGCCTACGAGCAGTACTTC. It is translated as CASSSFRQRFAYEQYF.

The CDR3 is CASSVATAGNYGYTF. The CDR3 DNA sequence: TGTGCCAGCAGCGTAGCTACGGCAGGGAACTATGGCTACACCTTC. The rearrangement uses TRBV9 and TRBJ1-2; tentatively, D is TRBD1 (5 bases). The CDR3 extends over 15 amino acids. Germline CDR1 is SGDLS and CDR2 is YYNGEE. Trimming cost V 0 bases and J 2 bases, with 11 bases left between them.

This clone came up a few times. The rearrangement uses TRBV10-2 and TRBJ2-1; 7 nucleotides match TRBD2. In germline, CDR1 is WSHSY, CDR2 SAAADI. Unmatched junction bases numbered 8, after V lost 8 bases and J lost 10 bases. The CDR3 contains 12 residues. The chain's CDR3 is CASVNSGSEQFF. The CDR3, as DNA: TGCGCCAGCGTGAATAGCGGGTCAGAGCAGTTCTTC.

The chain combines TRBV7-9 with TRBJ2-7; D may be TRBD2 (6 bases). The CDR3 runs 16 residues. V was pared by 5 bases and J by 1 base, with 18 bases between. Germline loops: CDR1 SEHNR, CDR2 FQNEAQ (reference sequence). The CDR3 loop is CASSPSGGVGSYEQYF. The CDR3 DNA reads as TGTGCCAGCAGCCCAAGCGGAGGGGTTGGGTCCTACGAGCAGTACTTC. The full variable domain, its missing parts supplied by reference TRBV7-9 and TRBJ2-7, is DTGVSQNPRHKITKRGQNVTFRCDPISEHNRLYWYRQTLGQGPEFLTYFQNEAQLEKSRLLSDRFSAERPKGSFSTLEIQRTEQGDSAMYLCASSPSGGVGSYEQYFGPGTRLTVT.

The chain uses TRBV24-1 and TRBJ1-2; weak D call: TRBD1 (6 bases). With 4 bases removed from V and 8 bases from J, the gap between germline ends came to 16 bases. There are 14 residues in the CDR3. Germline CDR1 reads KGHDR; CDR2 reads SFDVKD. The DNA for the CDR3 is TGTGCCACCAGTGAAGAACAGGGAGATCAAGGCTACACCTTC. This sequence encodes CATSEEQGDQGYTF.

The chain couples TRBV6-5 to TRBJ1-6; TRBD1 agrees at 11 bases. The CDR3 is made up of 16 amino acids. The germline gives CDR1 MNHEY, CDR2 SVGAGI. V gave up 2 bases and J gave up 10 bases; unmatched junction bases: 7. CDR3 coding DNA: TGTGCCAGCAGTTACCAAGGGACAGGGGGTCGGTCACCCCTCCACTTT. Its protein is CASSYQGTGGRSPLHF.